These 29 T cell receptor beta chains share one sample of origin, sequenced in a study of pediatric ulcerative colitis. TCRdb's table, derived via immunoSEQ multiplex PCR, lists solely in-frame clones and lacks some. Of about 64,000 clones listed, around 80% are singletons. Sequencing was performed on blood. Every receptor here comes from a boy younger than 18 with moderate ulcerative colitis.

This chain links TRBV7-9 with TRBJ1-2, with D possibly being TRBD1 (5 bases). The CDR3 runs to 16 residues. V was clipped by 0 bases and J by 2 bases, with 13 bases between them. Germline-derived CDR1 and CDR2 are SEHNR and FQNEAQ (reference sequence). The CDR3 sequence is CASSLAPRRVNYGYTF. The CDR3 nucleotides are TGTGCCAGCAGCTTAGCCCCCCGCAGGGTGAACTATGGCTACACCTTC.

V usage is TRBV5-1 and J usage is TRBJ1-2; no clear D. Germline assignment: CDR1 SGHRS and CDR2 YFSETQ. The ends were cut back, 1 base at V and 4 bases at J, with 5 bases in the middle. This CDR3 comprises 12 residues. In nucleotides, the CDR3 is TGCGCCAGCAGCTTGAACGCCTATGGCTACACCTTC. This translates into CASSLNAYGYTF. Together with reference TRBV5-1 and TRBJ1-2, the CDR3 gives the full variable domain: KAGVTQTPRYLIKTRGQQVTLSCSPISGHRSVSWYQQTPGQGLQFLFEYFSETQRNKGNFPGRFSGRQFSNSRSEMNVSTLELGDSALYLCASSLNAYGYTFGSGTRLTVV.

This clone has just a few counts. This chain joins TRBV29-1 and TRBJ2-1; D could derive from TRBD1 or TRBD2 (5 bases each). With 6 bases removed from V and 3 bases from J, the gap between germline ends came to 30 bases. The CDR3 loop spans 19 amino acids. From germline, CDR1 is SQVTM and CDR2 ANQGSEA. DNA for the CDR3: TGCAGCGTGCGTACTCGCCCGGGGCAGCGAGAGGGGTACTACAATGAGCAGTTCTTC. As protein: CSVRTRPGQREGYYNEQFF.

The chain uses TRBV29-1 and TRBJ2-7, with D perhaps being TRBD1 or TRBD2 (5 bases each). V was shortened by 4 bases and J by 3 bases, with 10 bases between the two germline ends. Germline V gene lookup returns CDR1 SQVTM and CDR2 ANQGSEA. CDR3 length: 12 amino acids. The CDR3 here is CSVAGGYYEQYF. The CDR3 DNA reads TGCAGCGTTGCTGGGGGATACTACGAGCAGTACTTC.

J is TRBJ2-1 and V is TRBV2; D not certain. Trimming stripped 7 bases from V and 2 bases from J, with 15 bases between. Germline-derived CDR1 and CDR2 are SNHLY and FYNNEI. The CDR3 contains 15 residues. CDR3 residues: CASNDGPGAYNEQFF. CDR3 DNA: TGTGCCAGCAATGACGGACCGGGCGCCTACAATGAGCAGTTCTTC.

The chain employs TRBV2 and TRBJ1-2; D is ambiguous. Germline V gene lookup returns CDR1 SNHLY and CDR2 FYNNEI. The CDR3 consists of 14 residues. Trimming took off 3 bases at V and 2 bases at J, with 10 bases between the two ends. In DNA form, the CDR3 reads TGTGCCAGCAGTGAGGTGGCCTCCAACTATGGCTACACCTTC. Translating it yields CASSEVASNYGYTF.

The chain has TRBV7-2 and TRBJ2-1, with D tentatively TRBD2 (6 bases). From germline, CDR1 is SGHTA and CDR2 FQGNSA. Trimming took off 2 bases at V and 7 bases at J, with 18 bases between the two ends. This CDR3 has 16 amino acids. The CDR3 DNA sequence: TGTGCCAGCAGCTTACTCCCCCCGGGAGCGTTTAATGAGCAGTTCTTC. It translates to CASSLLPPGAFNEQFF.

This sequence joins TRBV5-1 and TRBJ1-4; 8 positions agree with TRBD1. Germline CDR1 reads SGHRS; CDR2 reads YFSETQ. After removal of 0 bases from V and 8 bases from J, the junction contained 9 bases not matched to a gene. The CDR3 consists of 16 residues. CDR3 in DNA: TGCGCCAGCAGCTTGGCAGGGGGACAGGAGCCGGAAAAACTGTTTTTT. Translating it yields CASSLAGGQEPEKLFF.

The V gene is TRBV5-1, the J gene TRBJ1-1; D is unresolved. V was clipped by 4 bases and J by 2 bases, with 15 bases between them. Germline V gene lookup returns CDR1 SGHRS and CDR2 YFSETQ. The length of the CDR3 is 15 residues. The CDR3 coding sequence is TGCGCCAGCAGCGTTTCACTTCACTTCAACACTGAAGCTTTCTTT. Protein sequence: CASSVSLHFNTEAFF.

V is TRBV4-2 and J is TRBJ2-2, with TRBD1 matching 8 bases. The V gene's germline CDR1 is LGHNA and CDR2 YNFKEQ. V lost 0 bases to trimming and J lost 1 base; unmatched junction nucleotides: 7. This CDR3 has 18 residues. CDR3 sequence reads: CASSQDGGQAQNTGELFF. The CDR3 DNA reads TGTGCCAGCAGCCAAGATGGGGGACAGGCCCAGAACACCGGGGAGCTGTTTTTT.

The CDR3 loop reads CSVHIPGQGALGAFF. The CDR3 DNA follows: TGCAGCGTGCACATTCCGGGACAGGGAGCCCTTGGGGCTTTCTTT. The chain joins TRBV29-1 to TRBJ1-1, with 9 bases matching TRBD1. The CDR3 consists of 15 residues. J was trimmed by 11 bases and V by 6 bases; bases with no gene match: 19. CDR1 is SQVTM and CDR2 is ANQGSEA in the germline V gene. Variable domain in full (rest from reference TRBV29-1 and TRBJ1-1): SAVISQKPSRDICQRGTSLTIQCQVDSQVTMMFWYRQQPGQSLTLIATANQGSEATYESGFVIDKFPISRPNLTFSTLTVSNMSPEDSSIYLCSVHIPGQGALGAFFGQGTRLTVV.

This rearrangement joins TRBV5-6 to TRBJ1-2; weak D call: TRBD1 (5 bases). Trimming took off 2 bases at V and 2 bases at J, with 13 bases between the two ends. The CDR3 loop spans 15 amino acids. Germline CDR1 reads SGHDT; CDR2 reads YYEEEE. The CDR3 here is CASSFLSDINYGYTF. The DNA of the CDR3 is TGTGCCAGCAGCTTTTTATCGGACATAAACTATGGCTACACCTTC.

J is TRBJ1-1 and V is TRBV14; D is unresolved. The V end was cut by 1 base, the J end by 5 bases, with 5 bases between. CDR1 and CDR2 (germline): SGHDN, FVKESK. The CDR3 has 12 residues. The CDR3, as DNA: TGTGCCAGCAGCCAAGTGGTGACTGAAGCTTTCTTT. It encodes CASSQVVTEAFF.

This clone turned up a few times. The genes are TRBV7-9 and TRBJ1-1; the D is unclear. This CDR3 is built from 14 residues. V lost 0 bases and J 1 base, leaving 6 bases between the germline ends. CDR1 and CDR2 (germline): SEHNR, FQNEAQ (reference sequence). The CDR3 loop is CASSLAGRNTEAFF. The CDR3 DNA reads TGTGCCAGCAGCTTAGCGGGGAGGAACACTGAAGCTTTCTTT.

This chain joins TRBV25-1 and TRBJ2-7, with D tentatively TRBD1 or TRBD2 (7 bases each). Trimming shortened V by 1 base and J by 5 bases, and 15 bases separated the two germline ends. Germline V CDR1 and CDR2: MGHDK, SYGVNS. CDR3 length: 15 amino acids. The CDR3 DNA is TGTGCCAGCAGTGAATGGGAGGGGGACAGCCACGAGCAGTACTTC. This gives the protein CASSEWEGDSHEQYF.

The CDR3 here is CSVDDRSANTGELFF. CDR3 nucleotides: TGCAGCGTTGATGATCGGTCAGCGAACACCGGGGAGCTGTTTTTT. V and J are TRBV29-1 and TRBJ2-2; D is ambiguous. With 3 bases removed from V and 0 bases from J, the gap between germline ends came to 11 bases. This CDR3 is 15 amino acids long. Germline values: CDR1 SQVTM, CDR2 ANQGSEA.

The CDR3 region has the DNA TGCGCCAGCAGCCCCCGACAGGGGGTTGAGTCCTACAATGAGCAGTTCTTC. Its translation is CASSPRQGVESYNEQFF. The chain couples TRBV4-1 to TRBJ2-1, with TRBD1 identical over 9 bases. J gave up 1 base and V 4 bases, and 8 bases lay outside the gene matches. This CDR3 has 17 amino acids. From germline, CDR1 is MGHRA and CDR2 YSYEKL.

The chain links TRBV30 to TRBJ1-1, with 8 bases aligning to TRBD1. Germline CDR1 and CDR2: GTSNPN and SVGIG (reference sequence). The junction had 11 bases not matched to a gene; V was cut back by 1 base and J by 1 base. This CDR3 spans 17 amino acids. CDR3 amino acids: CAWSALDPGTGNTEAFF. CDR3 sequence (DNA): TGTGCCTGGAGTGCATTAGACCCCGGGACAGGGAACACTGAAGCTTTCTTT.

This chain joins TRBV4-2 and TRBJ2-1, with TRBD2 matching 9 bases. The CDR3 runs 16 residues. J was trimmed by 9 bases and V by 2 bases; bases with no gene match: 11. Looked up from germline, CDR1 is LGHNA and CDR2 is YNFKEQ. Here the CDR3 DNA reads TGTGCCAGCAGCCAACACCGCCTAGCGGGATACTTTGAGCAGTTCTTC. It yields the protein CASSQHRLAGYFEQFF.

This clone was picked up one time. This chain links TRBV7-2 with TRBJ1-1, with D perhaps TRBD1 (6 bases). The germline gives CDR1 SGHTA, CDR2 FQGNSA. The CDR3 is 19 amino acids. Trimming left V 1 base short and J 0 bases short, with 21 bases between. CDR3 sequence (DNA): TGTGCCAGCAGCTTAGGGTTTTGGGGACAAGGGGCCATGAACACTGAAGCTTTCTTT. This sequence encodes CASSLGFWGQGAMNTEAFF.

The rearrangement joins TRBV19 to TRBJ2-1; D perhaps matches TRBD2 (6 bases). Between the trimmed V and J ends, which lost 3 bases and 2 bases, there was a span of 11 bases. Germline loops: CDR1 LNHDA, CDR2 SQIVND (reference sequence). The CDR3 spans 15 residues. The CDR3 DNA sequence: TGTGCCAGTAGTATGGTAGCGGCCGCCTACAATGAGCAGTTCTTC. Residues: CASSMVAAAYNEQFF.

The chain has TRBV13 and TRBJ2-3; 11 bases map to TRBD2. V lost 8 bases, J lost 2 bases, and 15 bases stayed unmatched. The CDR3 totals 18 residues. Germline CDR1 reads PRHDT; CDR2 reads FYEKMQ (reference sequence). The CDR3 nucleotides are TGTGCCAGCGGGGGTAGCGGGAGGGCCCTTCCTCCCACAGATACGCAGTATTTT. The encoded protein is CASGGSGRALPPTDTQYF.

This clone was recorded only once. CDR3 bases: TGTGCCAGCAGCTTTACCACAAGACTAGCGGGGCCCTACGAGCAGTACTTC. The encoded protein is CASSFTTRLAGPYEQYF. The V call is TRBV7-2, the J call TRBJ2-7; 11 bases match TRBD2. V lost 3 bases to trimming and J lost 2 bases; unmatched junction nucleotides: 9. The germline V gene has CDR1 SGHTA and CDR2 FQGNSA. This CDR3 has 17 amino acids.

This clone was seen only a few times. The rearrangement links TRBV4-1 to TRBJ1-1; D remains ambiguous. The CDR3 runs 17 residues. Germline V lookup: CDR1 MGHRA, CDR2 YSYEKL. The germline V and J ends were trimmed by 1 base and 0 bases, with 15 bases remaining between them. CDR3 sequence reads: CASSQGTGRSMNTEAFF. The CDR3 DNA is TGCGCCAGCAGCCAAGGCACCGGACGCTCCATGAACACTGAAGCTTTCTTT.

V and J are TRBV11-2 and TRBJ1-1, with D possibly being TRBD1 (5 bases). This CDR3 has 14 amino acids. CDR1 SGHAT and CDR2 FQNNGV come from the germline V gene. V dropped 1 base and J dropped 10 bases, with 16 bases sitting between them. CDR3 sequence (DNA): TGTGCCAGCAGCTTAGCAACCCCAGGTGGGGGAGCTTTCTTT. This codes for CASSLATPGGGAFF.

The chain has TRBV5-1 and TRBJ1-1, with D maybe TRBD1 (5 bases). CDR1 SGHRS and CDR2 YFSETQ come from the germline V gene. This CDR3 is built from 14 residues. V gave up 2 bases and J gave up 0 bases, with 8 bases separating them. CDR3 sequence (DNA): TGCGCCAGCAGCTTCGAGGGGTTGAACACTGAAGCTTTCTTT. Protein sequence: CASSFEGLNTEAFF.

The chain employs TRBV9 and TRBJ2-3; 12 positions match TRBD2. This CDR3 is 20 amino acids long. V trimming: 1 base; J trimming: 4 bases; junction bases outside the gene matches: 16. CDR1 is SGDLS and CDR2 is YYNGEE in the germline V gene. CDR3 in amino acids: CASSVSLAGGPEFPADTQYF. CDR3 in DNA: TGTGCCAGCAGCGTAAGCCTAGCGGGAGGGCCGGAGTTCCCAGCAGATACGCAGTATTTT.

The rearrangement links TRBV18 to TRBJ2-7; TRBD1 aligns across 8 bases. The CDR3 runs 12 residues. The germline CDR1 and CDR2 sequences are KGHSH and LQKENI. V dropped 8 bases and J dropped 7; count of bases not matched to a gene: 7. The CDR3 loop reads CASGQGGTEQYF. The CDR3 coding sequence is TGTGCCAGCGGACAGGGTGGGACGGAGCAGTACTTC.

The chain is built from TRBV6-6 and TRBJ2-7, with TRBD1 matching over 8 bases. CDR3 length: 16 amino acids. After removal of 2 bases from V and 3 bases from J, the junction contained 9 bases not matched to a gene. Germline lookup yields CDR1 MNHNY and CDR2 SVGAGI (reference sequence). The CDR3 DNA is TGTGCCAGCAGTTACAACCTCGGGACAGGAGGCTACGAGCAGTACTTC. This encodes CASSYNLGTGGYEQYF.